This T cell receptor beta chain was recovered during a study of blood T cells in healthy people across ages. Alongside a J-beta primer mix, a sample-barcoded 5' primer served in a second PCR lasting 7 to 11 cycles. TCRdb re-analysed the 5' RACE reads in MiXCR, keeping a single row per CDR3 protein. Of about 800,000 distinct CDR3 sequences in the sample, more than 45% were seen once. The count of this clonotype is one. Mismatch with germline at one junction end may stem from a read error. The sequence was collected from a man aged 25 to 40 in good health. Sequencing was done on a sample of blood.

CDR3 coding DNA: TGTGCCAGCAGATCGGGACAACTCCTCGTGGATACGCAATATTTT. Protein product: CASRSGQLLVDTQYF. The genes are TRBV2 and TRBJ2-3, with D possibly being TRBD1 (6 bases). The CDR3 loop spans 15 amino acids. Germline V gene lookup returns CDR1 SNHLY and CDR2 FYNNEI.